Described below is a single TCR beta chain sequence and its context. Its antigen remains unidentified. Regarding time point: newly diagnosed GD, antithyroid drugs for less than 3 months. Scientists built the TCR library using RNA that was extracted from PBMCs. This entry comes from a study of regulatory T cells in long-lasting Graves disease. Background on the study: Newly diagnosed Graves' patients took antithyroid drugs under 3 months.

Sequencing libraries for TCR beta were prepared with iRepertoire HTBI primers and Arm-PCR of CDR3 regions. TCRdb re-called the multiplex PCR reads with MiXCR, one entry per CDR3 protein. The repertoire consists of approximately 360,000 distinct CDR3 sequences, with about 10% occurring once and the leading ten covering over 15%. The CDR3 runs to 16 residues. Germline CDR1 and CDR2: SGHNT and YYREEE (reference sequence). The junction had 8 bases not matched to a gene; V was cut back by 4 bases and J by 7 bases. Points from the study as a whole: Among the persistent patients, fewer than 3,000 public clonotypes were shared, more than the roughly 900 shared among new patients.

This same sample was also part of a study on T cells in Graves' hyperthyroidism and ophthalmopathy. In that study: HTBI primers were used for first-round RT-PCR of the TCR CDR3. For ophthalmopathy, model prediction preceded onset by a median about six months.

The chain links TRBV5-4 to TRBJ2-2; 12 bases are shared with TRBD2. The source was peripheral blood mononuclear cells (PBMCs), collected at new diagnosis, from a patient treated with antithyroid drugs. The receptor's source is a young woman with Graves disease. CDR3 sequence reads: CASSTPSGRAVGELFF. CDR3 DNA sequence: TGTGCCAGCAGCACCCCTAGCGGGAGGGCGGTCGGGGAGCTGTTTTTT.